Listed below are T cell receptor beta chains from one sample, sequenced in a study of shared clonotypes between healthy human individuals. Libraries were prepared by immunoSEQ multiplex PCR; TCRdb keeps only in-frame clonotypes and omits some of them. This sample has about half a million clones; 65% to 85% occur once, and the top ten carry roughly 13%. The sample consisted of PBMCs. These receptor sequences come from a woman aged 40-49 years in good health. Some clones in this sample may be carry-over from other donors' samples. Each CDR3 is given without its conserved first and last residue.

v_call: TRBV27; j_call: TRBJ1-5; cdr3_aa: ASSTSESYSNQPQH
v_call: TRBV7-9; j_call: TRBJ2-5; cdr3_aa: ASSARTSETQY
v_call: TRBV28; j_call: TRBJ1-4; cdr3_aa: ASSLLSQGSNEKLF
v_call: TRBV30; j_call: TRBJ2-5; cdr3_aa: AWSGDRGLWETQY
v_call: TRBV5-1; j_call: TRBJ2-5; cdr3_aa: ASSPRGGGETQY
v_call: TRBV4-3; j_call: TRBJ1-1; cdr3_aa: ASSQEHRQHTEAF
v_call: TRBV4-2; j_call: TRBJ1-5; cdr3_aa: ASSQDLGQPQH
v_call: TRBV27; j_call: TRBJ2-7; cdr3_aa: ASSFGAGTYEQY
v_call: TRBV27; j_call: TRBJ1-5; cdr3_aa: ASSLGGVGDQPQH
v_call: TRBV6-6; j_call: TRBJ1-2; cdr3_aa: ASSYQSGQIGYT
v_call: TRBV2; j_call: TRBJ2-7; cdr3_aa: ASRPTLDSYEQY
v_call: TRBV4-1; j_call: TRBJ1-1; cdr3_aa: ASSRNQGENTEAF
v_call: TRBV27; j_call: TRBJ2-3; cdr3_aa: ASSPQPQKSDTQY
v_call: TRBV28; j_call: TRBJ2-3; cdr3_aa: ASSFSQPTDTQY
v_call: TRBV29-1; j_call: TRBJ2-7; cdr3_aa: SVGGSGSYEQY
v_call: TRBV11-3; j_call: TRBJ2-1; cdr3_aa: ASSLGPGGNEQF
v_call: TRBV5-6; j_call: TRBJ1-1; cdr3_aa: ASSGVRRTEAF
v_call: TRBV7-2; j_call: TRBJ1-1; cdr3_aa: ASTTFAGNTEAF
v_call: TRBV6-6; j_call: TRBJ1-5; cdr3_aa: ASSHAFNQPQH
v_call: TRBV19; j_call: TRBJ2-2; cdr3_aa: ASSGGTVTGELF
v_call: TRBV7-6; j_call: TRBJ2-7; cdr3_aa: ASSLQGSGTYEQY
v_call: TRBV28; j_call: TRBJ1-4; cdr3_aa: ASSQSPTGNEKLF
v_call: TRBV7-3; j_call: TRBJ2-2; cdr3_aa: ASSPQDGQAGELF
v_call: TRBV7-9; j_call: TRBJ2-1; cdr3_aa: ASSLLAENYNEQF
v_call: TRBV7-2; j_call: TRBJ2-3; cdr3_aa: ASSLGGVSDTQY
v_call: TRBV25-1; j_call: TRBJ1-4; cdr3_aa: ASSDNPGTINEKLF
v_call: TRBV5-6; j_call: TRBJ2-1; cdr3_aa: ASSSGSREGLGQF
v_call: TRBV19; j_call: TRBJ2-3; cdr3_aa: ASQLAGGPDTQY
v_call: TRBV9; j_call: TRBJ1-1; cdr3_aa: ASTAINRNTEAF
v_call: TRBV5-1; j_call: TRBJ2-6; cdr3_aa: ASSPRTGGGIANVLT
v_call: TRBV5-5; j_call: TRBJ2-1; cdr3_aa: ASSRLAEEQF
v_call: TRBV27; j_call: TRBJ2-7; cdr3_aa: ASQRVGGPYEQY
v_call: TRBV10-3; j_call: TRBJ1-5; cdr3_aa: AISELGQGQPQH
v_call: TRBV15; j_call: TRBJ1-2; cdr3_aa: ATSRDRAVANYGYT
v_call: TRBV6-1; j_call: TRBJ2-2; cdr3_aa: ASSPPPQGTGELF
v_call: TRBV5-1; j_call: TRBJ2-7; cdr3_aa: ASSTGTPSYEQY
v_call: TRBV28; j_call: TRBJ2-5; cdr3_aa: ASSLGTSGNIETQY
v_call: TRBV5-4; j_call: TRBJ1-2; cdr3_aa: ASSLVGVPYGYT
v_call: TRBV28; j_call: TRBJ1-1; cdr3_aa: ASSFQGQGGRAEAF
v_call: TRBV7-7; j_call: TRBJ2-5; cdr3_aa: ASSQNTGGRETQY
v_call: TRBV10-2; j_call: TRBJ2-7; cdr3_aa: ASSVLYEQY
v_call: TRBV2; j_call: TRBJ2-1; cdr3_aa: ASLSGVSYNEQF
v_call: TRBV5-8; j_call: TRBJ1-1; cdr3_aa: ASSSGQGSIGFTEAF
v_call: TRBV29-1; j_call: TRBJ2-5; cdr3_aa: SAERGWETQY
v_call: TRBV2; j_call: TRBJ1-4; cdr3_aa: ASSGTGGSFRTNEKLF
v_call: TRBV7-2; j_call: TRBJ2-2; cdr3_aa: ASSLLAGVFTGELF
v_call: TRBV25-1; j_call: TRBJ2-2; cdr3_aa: ASSEYGPNGELF
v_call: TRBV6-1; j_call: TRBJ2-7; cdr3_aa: ASSEASGRGSSYEQY